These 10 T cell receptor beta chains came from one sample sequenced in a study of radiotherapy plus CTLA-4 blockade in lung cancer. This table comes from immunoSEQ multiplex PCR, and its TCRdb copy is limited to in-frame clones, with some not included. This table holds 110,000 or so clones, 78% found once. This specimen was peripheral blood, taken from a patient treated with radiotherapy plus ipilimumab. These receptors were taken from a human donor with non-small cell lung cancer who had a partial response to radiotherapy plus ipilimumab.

The CDR3 sequence is CASSRTIGVNTEAFF. The CDR3 bases are TGTGCCAGCAGCCGAACTATAGGAGTGAACACTGAAGCTTTCTTT. V gene TRBV2 combines with J gene TRBJ1-1; D is undetermined. The CDR3 extends over 15 amino acids. Trimming took 6 bases from V and 0 from J, leaving 14 bases between them. Germline assignment: CDR1 SNHLY and CDR2 FYNNEI.

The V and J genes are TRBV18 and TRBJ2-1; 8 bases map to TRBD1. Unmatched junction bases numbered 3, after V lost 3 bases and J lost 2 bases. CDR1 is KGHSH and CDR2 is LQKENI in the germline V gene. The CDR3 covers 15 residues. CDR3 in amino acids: CASSPVDRAYNEQFF. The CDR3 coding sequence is TGTGCCAGCTCACCTGTGGACAGGGCCTACAATGAGCAGTTCTTC.

CDR3 in DNA: TGTGCCAGCAGTCCGAGGACAGGGGATGGCTACACCTTC. Amino acid sequence: CASSPRTGDGYTF. The genes are TRBV27 and TRBJ1-2; 9 nucleotides match TRBD1. V shed 5 bases and J 6 bases; nucleotides not matched to a gene: 4. CDR1 MNHEY and CDR2 SMNVEV come from the germline V gene (reference sequence). This CDR3 comprises 13 residues.

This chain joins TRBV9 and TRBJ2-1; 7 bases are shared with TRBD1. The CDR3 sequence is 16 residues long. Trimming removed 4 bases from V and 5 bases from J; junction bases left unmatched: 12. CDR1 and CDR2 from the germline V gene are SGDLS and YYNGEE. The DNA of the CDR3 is TGTGCCAGCAGCCCGCGCTCAGGGGGTCGAGACAATGAGCAGTTCTTC. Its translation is CASSPRSGGRDNEQFF. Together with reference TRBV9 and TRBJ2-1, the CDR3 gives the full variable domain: DSGVTQTPKHLITATGQRVTLRCSPRSGDLSVYWYQQSLDQGLQFLIQYYNGEERAKGNILERFSAQQFPDLHSELNLSSLELGDSALYFCASSPRSGGRDNEQFFGPGTRLTVL.

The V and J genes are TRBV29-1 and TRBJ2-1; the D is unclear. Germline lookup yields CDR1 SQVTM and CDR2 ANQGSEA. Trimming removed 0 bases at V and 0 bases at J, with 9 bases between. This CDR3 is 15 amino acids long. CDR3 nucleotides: TGCAGCGTTGAAGACACATGGAGCTCCTACAATGAGCAGTTCTTC. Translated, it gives CSVEDTWSSYNEQFF.

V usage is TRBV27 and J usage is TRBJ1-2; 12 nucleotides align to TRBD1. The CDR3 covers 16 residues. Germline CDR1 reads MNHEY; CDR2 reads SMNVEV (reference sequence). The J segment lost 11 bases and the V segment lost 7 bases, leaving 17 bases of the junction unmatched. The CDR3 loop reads CASTGQGAQGTKGYTF. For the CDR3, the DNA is TGTGCCAGCACGGGACAGGGGGCGCAGGGAACTAAGGGGTACACCTTC.

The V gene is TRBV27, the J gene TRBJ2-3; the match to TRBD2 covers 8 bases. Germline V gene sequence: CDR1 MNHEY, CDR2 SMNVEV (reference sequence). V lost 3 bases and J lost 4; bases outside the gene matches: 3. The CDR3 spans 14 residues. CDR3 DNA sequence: TGTGCCAGCAGTTTTAGCGGGAAGGCAGATACGCAGTATTTT. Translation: CASSFSGKADTQYF.

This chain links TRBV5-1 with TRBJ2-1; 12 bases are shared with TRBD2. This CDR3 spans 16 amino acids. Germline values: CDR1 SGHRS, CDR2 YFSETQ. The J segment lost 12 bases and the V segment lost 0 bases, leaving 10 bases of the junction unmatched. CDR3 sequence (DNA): TGCGCCAGCAGCTTGGCCCTAGCGGGAGGGGGGCAAAGGCAGTTCTTC. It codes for CASSLALAGGGQRQFF.

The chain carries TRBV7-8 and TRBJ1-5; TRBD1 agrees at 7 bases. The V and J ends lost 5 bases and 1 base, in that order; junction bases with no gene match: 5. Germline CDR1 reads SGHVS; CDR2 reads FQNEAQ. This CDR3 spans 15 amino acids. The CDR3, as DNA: TGTGCCAGCAGCATCGGGACAGTAAGCAATCAGCCCCAGCATTTT. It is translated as CASSIGTVSNQPQHF.

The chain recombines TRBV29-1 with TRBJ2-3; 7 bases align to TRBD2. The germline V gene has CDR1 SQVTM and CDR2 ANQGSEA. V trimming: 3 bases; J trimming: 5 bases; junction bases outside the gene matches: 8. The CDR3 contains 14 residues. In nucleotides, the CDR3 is TGCAGCGTTGAGCGGGGGTCGGATCAAGATACGCAGTATTTT. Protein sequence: CSVERGSDQDTQYF.